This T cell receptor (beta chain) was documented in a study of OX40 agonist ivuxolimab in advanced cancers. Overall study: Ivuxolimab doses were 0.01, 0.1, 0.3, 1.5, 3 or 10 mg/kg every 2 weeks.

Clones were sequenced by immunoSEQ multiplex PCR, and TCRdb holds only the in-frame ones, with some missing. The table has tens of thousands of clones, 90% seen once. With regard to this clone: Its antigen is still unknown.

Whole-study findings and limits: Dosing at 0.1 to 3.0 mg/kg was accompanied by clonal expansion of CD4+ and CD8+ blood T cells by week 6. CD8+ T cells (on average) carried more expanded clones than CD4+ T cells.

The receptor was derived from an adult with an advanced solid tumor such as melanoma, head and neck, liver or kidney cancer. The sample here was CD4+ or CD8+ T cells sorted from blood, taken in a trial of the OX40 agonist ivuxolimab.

This CDR3 is CASSFWGSQGDEQFF. The CDR3 nucleotides read TGTGCCAGCAGTTTTTGGGGGTCCCAAGGGGATGAGCAGTTCTTC. The V gene is TRBV27, the J gene TRBJ2-1; D may be TRBD1 or TRBD2 (5 bases each). Germline V gene sequence: CDR1 MNHEY, CDR2 SMNVEV (reference sequence). Trimming cost V 3 bases and J 8 bases, with 17 bases left between them. This CDR3 region has 15 residues.